This TCR beta chain comes out of a study of beta chain features in type 1 diabetes. Reverse transcribing all isolated RNA meant expressed TCRB transcripts were sequenced. Some clones are missing from TCRdb's copy, which holds only in-frame ones; the method was immunoSEQ multiplex PCR. Of around 300,000 clones listed, about 15% were seen once; the top ten hold 0.015% to 0.019%. It was one heparinised blood draw, averaging roughly 120 mL, that each donor gave. As concerns this clone: Antigen specificity is unknown. This same CDR3 is encoded by further DNA sequences in the sample.

Study-level results: For type 1 diabetes patients, VDJ junctions showed fewer insertions and more deletions. TCRB CDR3s were moderately but significantly shorter in Type 1 diabetes patients in all four CD4+ subsets.

CDR3 size: 14 residues. From germline, CDR1 is MNHEY and CDR2 SVGAGI. The trim removed 4 bases at V and 5 bases at J, leaving 5 bases unmatched. Sequenced sample: naive CD4+ T cells from blood. This chain connects TRBV6-5 to TRBJ2-5; 9 nucleotides match TRBD1. The receptor was isolated from a young man with type 1 diabetes. The CDR3 loop is CASSSRTGVETQYF. CDR3 coding DNA: TGTGCCAGCAGTTCACGGACAGGGGTGGAGACCCAGTACTTC.